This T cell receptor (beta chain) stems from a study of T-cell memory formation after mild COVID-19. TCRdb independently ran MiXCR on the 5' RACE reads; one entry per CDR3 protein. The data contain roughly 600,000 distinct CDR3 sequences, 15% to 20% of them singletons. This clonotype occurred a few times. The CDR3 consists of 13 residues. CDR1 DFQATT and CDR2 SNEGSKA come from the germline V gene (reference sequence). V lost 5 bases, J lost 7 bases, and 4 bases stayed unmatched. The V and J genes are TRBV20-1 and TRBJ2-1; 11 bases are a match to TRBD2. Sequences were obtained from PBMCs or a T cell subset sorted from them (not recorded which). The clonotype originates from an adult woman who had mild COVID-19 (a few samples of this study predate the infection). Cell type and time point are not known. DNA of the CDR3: TGCAGTGCTCCTAGACTAGCGGGAAATGAGCAGTTCTTC. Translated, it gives CSAPRLAGNEQFF.